This T cell receptor beta chain was captured by sequencing in a study of blood T cell repertoires in COVID-19. Whole-study context: Spain, Italy and the United States supplied samples that represented acute and convalescent COVID-19.

Per germline, CDR1 MNHEY and CDR2 SMNVEV (reference sequence). Germline trimming cut 2 bases from V and 6 bases from J; bases unmatched to any gene: 4. This CDR3 spans 14 amino acids. Some clones are missing from TCRdb's copy, which holds only in-frame ones; the method was immunoSEQ multiplex PCR. Of 310,000 or so clones listed, roughly 88% are singletons. Sequenced sample: peripheral blood. This rearrangement joins TRBV27 to TRBJ2-7; 10 nucleotides align to TRBD2. The origin of this receptor is a woman aged 50 to 60 with acute or convalescent COVID-19. The CDR3 region is CASSLALAGREQYF. The CDR3 DNA reads TGTGCCAGCAGTTTAGCACTAGCGGGACGCGAGCAGTACTTC.